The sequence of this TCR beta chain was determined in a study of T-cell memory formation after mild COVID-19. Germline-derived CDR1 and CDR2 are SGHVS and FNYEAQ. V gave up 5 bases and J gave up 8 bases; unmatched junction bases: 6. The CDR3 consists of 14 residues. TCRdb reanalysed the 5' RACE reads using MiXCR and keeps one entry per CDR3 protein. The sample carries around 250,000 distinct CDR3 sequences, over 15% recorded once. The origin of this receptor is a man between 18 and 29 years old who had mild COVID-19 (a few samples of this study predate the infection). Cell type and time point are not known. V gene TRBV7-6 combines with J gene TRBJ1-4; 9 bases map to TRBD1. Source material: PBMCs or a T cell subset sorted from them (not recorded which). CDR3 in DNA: TGTGCCAGCAGCGACAGGGGGTTGCGGGAAAAACTGTTTTTT. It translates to CASSDRGLREKLFF. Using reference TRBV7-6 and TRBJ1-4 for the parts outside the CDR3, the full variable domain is GAGVSQSPRYKVTKRGQDVALRCDPISGHVSLYWYRQALGQGPEFLTYFNYEAQQDKSGLPNDRFSAERPEGSISTLTIQRTEQRDSAMYRCASSDRGLREKLFFGSGTQLSVL.